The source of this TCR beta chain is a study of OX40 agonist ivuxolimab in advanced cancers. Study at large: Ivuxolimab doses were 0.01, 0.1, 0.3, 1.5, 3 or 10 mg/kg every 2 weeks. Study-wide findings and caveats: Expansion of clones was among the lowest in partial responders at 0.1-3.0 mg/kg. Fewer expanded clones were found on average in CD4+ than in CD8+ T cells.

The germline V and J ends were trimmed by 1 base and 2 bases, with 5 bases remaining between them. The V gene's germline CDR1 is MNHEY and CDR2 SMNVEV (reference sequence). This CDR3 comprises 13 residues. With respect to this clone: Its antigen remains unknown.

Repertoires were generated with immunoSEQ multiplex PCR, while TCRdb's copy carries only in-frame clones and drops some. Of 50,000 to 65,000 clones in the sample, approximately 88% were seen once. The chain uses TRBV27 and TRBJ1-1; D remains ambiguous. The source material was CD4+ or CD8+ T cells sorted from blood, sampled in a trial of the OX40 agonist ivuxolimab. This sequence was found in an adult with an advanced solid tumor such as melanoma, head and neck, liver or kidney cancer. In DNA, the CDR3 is TGTGCCAGCAGTTTATTGAGTAACACTGAAGCTTTCTTT. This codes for CASSLLSNTEAFF.